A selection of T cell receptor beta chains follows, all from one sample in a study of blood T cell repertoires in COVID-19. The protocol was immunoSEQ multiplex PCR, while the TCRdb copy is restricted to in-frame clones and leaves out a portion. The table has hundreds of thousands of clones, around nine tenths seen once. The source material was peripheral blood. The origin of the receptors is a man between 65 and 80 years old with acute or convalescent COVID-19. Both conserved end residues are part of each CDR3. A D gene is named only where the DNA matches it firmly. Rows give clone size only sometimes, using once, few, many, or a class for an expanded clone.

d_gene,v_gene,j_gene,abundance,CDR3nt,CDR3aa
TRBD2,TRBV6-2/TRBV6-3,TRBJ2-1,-,TGTGCCAGCAGTTCCGGCAGACTAGCGGGGGGGAATTCCTACAATGAGCAGTTCTTC,CASSSGRLAGGNSYNEQFF
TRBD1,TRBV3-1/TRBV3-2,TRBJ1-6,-,TGTGCCAGCAGCCAAGGGACAGGGGGCTCACCCCTCCACTTT,CASSQGTGGSPLHF
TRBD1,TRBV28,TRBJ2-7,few,TGTGCCAGCAGTTTCACAGGGGGCTCGGGAAACGAGCAGTACTTC,CASSFTGGSGNEQYF
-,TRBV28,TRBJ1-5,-,TGTGCCAGCAGTTTCCCCTTTTATAGCAATCAGCCCCAGCATTTT,CASSFPFYSNQPQHF
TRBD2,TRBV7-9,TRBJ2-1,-,TGTGCCAGCAGCTCGGCTGCGGGAGGTATCGACAATGAGCAGTTCTTC,CASSSAAGGIDNEQFF
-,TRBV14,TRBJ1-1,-,TGTGCCAGCAGCCAAACAGGGTGGGACACTGAAGCTTTCTTT,CASSQTGWDTEAFF
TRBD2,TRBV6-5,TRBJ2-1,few,TGTGCCAGCAGGGGCGGGGGGGCGAATGAGCAGTTCTTC,CASRGGGANEQFF
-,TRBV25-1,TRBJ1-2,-,TGTGCCAGCAGTGAATCTGGGGCTGGCTACACCTTC,CASSESGAGYTF
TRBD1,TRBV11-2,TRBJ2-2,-,TGTGCCAGCAGCCTGGACAGGGGGCGGTACACCGGGGAGCTGTTTTTT,CASSLDRGRYTGELFF
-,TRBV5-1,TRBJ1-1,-,TGCGCCAGCAGCCTGACAGTCGAAATGGGAGAAGCTTTCTTT,CASSLTVEMGEAFF
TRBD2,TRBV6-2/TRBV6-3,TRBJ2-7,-,TGTGCCAGCAGTTCCCCGACGACTAGCGGCTTTGAGCAGTACTTC,CASSSPTTSGFEQYF
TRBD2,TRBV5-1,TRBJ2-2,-,TGCGCCAGCAGCAGGCTAGCGGGTCCTTACACCGGGGAGCTGTTTTTT,CASSRLAGPYTGELFF
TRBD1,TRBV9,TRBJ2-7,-,TGTGCCAGCAGCGTGACAGGGCTAAGCTCCTACGAGCAGTACTTC,CASSVTGLSSYEQYF
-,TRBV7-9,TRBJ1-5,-,TGTGCCAGCAGCCCAGGGGATAGCAATCAGCCCCAGCATTTT,CASSPGDSNQPQHF
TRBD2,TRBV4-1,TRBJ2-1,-,TGCGCCAGCAGCCTGGGACTAGCGGGGCAGGAGCAGTTCTTC,CASSLGLAGQEQFF
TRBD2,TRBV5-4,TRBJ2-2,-,TGTGCCAGCAGCAGGAGCGGGGTAGCGTTGGGGGAGCTGTTTTTT,CASSRSGVALGELFF
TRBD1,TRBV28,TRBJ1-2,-,TGTGCCAGCAGAAACCGGGACAGGGCTAACTATGGCTACACCTTC,CASRNRDRANYGYTF
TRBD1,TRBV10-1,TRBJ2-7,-,TGCGCCAGCAGTGAGCCGTACCATACAGACAGGGGGCGTATCTACGAGCAGTACTTC,CASSEPYHTDRGRIYEQYF
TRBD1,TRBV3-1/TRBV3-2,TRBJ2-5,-,TGTGCCAGCAGCCAAAGGGGGCGCCTCGGCGGGGAGACCCAGTACTTC,CASSQRGRLGGETQYF
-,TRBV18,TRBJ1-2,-,TGTGCCAGTTCACCATCGGGGGGCCGGGCAGATGGCTACACCTTC,CASSPSGGRADGYTF
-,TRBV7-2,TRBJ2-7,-,TGTGCCAGCAGCTTAGGTTATGAGGGACTCAAGGACTACGAGCAGTACTTC,CASSLGYEGLKDYEQYF
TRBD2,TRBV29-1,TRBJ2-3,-,TGCAGCGTTGAGGGGACTAGCGGGAGATTATTTGGGACAGATACGCAGTATTTT,CSVEGTSGRLFGTDTQYF
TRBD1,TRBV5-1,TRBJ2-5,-,TGCGCCAGCAGCGTCCAGGGGGCTGAGACCCAGTACTTC,CASSVQGAETQYF
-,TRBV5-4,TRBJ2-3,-,TGTGCCAGCAGGCCCCGGGTAGCGGCTAGCACAGATACGCAGTATTTT,CASRPRVAASTDTQYF
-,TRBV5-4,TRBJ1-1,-,TGTGCCAGCACCGATCCGGTTGGAGGCGGCACTGAAGCTTTCTTT,CASTDPVGGGTEAFF
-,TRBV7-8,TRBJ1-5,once,TGTGCCAGCAGCTTATTATACGCGAATCAGCCCCAGCATTTT,CASSLLYANQPQHF
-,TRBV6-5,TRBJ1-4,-,TGTGCCAGCACTTCCTTGAGAGGGCCTAAAGAAAAACTGTTTTTT,CASTSLRGPKEKLFF
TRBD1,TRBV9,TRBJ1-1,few,TGTGCCAGCAGCGAGACAGGGGTTGGGTCGGCTTTCTTT,CASSETGVGSAFF
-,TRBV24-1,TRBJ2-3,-,TGTGCCACCAGTGATCCCGGACAGAAGGGCACAGATACGCAGTATTTT,CATSDPGQKGTDTQYF
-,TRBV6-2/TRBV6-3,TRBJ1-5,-,TGTGCCAGCAGCTCGGGGTTTGAGGGGCCCCAGCATTTT,CASSSGFEGPQHF
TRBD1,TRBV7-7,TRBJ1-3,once,TGTGCCAGCAGCCCGGGACAGTACCCTGGAAACACCATATATTTT,CASSPGQYPGNTIYF
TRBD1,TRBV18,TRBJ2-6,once,TGTGCCAGCTCACCACAAGACAGGGGGCCTGCTTCTGGGGCCAACGTCCTGACTTTC,CASSPQDRGPASGANVLTF
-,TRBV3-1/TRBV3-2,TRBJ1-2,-,TGTGCCAGCAGCCAAGAGCGGGCCCGGCACCAATCTGGTATTATCTTC,CASSQERARHQSGIIF
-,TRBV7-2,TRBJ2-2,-,TGTGCCAGCAGCTTAGTAGGCACAGCCCGCACCGGGGAGCTGTTTTTT,CASSLVGTARTGELFF
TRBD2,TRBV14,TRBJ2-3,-,TGTGCCAGCAGCCAAGTCACTAGCGGGGTGACGCAGTATTTT,CASSQVTSGVTQYF
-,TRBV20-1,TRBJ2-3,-,TGCAGCCCCTCCTTGAGCGATACGCAGTATTTT,CSPSLSDTQYF
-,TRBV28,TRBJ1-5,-,TGTGCCAGCAGTTCGGTCACCAATCGGTGGGGGGGCAATCAGCCCCAGCATTTT,CASSSVTNRWGGNQPQHF
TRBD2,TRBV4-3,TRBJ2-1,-,TGCGCCAGCAGCCGACTAGCGGGCGAATCCAATGAGCAGTTCTTC,CASSRLAGESNEQFF
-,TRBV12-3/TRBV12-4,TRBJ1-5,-,TGTGCCAGCAGTTTAATCGTCGATCAGCCCCAGCATTTT,CASSLIVDQPQHF
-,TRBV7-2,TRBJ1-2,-,TGTGCCAGCAGCTTAGCGCAGGGAATCGATGGCTACACCTTC,CASSLAQGIDGYTF
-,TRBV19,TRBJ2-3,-,TGTGCCAGTAGGAGGGTCGGCACAGATACGCAGTATTTT,CASRRVGTDTQYF
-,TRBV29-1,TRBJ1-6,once,TGCAGCTACAAAACGTCCTATAATTCACCCCTCCACTTT,CSYKTSYNSPLHF
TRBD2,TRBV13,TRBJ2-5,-,TGTGCCAGCAGCGTACTCCCTAGCGGGCAAGAGACCCAGTACTTC,CASSVLPSGQETQYF